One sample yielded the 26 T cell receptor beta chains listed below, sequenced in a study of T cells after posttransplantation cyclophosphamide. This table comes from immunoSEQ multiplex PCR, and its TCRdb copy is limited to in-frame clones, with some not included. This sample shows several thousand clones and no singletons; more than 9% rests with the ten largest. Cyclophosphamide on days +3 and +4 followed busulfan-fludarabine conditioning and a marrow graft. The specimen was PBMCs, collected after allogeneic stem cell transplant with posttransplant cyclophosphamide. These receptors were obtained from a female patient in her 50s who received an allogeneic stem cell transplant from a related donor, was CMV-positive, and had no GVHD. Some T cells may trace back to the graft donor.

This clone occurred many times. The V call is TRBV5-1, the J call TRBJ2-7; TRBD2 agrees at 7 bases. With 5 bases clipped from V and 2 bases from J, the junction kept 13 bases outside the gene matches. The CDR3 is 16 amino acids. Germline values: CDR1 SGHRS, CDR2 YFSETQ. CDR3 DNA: TGCGCCAGCAGAATCGGCGGGGAGGGTTTCACCTACGAGCAGTACTTC. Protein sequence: CASRIGGEGFTYEQYF.

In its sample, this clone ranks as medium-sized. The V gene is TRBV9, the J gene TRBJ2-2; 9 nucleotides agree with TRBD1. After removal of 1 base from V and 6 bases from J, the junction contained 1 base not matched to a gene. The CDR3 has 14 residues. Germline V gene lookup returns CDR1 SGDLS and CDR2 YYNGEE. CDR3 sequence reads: CASSVTGGSGELFF. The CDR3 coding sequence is TGTGCCAGCAGCGTAACAGGGGGCTCCGGGGAGCTGTTTTTT.

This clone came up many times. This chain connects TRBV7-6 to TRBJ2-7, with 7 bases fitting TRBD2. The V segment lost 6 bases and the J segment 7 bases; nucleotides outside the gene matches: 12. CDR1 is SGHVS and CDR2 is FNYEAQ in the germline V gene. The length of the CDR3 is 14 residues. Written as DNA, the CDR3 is TGTGCCAGCAGACAATCGCTAGCGGTGGGGGAGCAGTACTTC. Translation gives CASRQSLAVGEQYF.

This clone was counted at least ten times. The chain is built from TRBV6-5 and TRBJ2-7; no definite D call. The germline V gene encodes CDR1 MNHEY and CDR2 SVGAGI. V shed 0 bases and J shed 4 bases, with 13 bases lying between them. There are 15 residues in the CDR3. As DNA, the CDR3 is TGTGCCAGCAGTTACTCGAAATCTGTGGCTTACGAGCAGTACTTC. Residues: CASSYSKSVAYEQYF.

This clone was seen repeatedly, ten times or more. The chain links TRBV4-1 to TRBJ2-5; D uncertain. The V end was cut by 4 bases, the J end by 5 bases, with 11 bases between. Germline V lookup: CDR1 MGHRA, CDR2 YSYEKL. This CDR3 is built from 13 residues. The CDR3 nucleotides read TGCGCCAGCAGCCTCCGTTGGCGGGAGACCCAGTACTTC. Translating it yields CASSLRWRETQYF.

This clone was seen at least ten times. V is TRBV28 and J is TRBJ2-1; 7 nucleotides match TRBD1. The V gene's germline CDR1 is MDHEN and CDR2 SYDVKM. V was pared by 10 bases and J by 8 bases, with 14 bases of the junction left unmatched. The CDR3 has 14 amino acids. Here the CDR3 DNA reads TGTGCCACCTTAATTCTCAGGGGGAACTATGAGCAGTTCTTC. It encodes CATLILRGNYEQFF.

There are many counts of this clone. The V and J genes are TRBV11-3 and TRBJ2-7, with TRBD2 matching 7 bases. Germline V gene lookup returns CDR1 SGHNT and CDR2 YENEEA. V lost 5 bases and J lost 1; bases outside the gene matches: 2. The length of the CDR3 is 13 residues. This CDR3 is CASSISGSYEQYF. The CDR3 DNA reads TGTGCCAGCAGCATTAGCGGGTCCTACGAGCAGTACTTC.

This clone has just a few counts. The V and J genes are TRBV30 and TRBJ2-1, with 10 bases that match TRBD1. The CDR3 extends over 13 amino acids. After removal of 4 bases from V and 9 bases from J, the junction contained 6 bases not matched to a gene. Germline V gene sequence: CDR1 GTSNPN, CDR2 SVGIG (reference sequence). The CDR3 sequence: CAWMGQGMGEQFF. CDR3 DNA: TGTGCCTGGATGGGACAGGGGATGGGTGAGCAGTTCTTC. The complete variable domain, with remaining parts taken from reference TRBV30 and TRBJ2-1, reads SQTIHQWPATLVQPVGSPLSLECTVEGTSNPNLYWYRQAAGRGLQLLFYSVGIGQISSEVPQNLSASRPQDRQFILSSKKLLLSDSGFYLCAWMGQGMGEQFFGPGTRLTVL.

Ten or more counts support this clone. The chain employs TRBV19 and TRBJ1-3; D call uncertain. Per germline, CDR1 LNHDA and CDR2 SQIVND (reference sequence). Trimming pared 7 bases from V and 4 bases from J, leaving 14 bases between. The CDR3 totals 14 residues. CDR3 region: CASNGGRGGNTIYF. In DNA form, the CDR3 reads TGTGCCAGTAATGGAGGCCGGGGAGGAAACACCATATATTTT.

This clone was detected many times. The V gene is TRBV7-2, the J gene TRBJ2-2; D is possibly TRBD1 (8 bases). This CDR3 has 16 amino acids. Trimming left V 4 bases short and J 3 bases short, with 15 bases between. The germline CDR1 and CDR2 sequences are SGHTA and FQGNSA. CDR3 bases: TGTGCCAGCAGCTCCCGTACAGGGGGGGACACCGGGGAGCTGTTTTTT. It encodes CASSSRTGGDTGELFF.

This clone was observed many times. The CDR3 region has the DNA TGTGCCAGTAATTTTATGAGGGGGCATAAAGAGTCCGGGGAGCTGTTTTTT. This sequence encodes CASNFMRGHKESGELFF. The rearrangement uses TRBV19 and TRBJ2-2, with 7 nucleotides matching TRBD1. The V segment lost 7 bases and the J segment 6 bases; nucleotides outside the gene matches: 17. The CDR3 sequence is 17 residues long. Germline assignment: CDR1 LNHDA and CDR2 SQIVND (reference sequence).

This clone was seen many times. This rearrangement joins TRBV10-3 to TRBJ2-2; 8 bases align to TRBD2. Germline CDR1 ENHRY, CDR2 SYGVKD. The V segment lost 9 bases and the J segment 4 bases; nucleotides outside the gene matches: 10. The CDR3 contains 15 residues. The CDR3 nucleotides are TGTGCCATAACCGGGACTCGGGGGGGCACCGGGGAGCTGTTTTTT. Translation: CAITGTRGGTGELFF.

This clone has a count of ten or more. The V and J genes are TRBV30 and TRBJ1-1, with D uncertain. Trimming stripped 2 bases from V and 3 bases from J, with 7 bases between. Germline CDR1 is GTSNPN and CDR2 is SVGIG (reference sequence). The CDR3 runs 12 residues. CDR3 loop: CAWSFTYTEAFF. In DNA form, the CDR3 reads TGTGCCTGGAGTTTCACTTACACTGAAGCTTTCTTT.

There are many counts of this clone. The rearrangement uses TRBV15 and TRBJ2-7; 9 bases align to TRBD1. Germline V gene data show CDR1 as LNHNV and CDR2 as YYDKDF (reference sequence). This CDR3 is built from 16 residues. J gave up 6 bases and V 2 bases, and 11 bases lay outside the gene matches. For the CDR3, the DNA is TGTGCCACCAGCAGAAAGGGGGTACAGGGGGCAGGCGAGCAGTACTTC. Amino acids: CATSRKGVQGAGEQYF.

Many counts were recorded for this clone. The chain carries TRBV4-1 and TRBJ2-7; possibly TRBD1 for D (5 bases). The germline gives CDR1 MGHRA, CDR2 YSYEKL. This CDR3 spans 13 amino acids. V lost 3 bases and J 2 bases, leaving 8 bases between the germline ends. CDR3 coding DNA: TGCGCCAGCAGCCAGGGGCCGACCTACGAGCAGTACTTC. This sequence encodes CASSQGPTYEQYF.

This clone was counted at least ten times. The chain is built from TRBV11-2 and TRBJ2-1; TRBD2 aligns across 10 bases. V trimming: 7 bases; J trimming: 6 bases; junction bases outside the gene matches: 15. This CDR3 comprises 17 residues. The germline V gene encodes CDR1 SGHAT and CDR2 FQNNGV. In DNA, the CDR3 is TGTGCCAGCACCTCACTCCTCGCGGCTAGCGGGGGCAATGAGCAGTTCTTC. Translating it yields CASTSLLAASGGNEQFF.

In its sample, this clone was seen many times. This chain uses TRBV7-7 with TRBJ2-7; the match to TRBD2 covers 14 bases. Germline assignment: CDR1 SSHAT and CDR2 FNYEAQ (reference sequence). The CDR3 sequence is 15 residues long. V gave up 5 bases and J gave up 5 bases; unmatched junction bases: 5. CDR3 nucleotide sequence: TGTGCCAGCAGCGTGGGACTAGCGGGAGTTAACGAGCAGTACTTC. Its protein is CASSVGLAGVNEQYF.

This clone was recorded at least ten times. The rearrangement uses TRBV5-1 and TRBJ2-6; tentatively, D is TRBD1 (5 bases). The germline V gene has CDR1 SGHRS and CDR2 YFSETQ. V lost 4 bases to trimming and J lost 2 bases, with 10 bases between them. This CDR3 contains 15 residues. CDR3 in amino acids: CASSRDSAGANVLTF. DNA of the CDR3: TGCGCCAGCAGCCGTGACAGCGCTGGGGCCAACGTCCTGACTTTC.

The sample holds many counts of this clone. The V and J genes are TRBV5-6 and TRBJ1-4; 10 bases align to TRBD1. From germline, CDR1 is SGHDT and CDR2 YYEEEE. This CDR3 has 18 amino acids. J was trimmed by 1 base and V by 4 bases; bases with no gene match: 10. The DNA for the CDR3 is TGTGCCAGCAGCCACCGGGACAGGGGCGTCGGAACTAATGAAAAACTGTTTTTT. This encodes CASSHRDRGVGTNEKLFF.

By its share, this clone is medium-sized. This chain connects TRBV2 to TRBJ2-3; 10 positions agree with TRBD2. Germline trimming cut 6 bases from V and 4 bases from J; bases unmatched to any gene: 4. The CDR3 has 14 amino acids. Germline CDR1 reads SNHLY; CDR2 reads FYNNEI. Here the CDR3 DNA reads TGTGCCAGCAGCGGACTAGCGGCTCCAGATACGCAGTATTTT. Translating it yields CASSGLAAPDTQYF.

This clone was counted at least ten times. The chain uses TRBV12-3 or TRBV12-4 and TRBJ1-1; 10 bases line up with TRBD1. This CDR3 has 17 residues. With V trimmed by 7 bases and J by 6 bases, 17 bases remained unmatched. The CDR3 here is CASTLRAFGTGVPEAFF. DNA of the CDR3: TGTGCCAGCACTCTTCGGGCCTTTGGGACAGGGGTTCCTGAAGCTTTCTTT.

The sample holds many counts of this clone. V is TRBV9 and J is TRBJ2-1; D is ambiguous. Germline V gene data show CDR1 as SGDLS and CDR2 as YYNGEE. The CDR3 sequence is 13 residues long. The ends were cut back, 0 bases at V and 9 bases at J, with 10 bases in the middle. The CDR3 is CASSVAPPFEQFF. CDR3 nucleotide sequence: TGTGCCAGCAGCGTAGCCCCCCCTTTTGAGCAGTTCTTC. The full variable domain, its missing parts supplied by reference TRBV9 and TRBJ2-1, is DSGVTQTPKHLITATGQRVTLRCSPRSGDLSVYWYQQSLDQGLQFLIQYYNGEERAKGNILERFSAQQFPDLHSELNLSSLELGDSALYFCASSVAPPFEQFFGPGTRLTVL.

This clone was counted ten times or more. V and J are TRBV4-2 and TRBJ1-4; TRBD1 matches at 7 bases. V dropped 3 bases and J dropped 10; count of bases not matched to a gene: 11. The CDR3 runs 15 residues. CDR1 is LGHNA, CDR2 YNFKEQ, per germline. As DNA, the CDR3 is TGTGCCAGCAGCCATCCGACAGGGTTGTTGACAAAACTGTTTTTT. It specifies CASSHPTGLLTKLFF.

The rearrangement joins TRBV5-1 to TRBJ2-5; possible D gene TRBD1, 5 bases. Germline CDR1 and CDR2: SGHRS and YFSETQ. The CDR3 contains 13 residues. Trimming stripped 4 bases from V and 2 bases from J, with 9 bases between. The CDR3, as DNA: TGCGCCAGCAGCCTGGGGCCGCAAGAGACCCAGTACTTC. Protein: CASSLGPQETQYF.

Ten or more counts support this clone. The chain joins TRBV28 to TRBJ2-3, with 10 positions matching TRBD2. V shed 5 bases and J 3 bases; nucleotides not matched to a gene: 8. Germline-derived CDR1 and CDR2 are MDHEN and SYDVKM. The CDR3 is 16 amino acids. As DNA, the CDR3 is TGTGCCAGCAGTCCTGGGCTAGCGGGAGAGACAGATACGCAGTATTTT. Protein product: CASSPGLAGETDTQYF.

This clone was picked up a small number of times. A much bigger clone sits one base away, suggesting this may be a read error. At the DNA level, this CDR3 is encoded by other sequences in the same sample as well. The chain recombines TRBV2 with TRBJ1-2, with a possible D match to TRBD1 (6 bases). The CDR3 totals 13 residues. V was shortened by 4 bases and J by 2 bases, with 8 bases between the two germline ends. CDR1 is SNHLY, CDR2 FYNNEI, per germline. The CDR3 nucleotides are TGTGCCAGCAGTGTCGACAGGAACTATGGCTACACCTTC. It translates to CASSVDRNYGYTF.